What follows are 24 T cell receptor beta chains derived from one specimen sequenced in a study of blood T cell repertoires in COVID-19 (TCRdb year 2020). The receptor library was made with the immunoSEQ multiplex PCR assay. The table was pulled from immuneACCESS by TCRdb, which kept in-frame rearrangements only. Such tables lose some clones; where checked, under half of the loss comes from unresolved V genes, and the rest has no known cause. The sample profile shows roughly 140,000 clones; about 80% of them were found once. The ten biggest clones cover approximately 8% of the sample. Sequencing used peripheral blood. Receptors originate from a human donor in a cohort sampled during active COVID-19.

The chain links TRBV6-1 to TRBJ2-4; TRBD1 is a possible D gene (6 bases). The V gene lost 4 bases and the J gene lost 1 base, with 14 bases spanning the gap. The CDR3 is 16 amino acids. The V gene's germline CDR1 is MNHNS and CDR2 SASEGT. The CDR3 DNA reads TGTGCCAGCAGTGCACAGGGTCTTATCGCCAAAAACATTCAGTACTTC. Translating gives CASSAQGLIAKNIQYF.

The chain carries TRBV18 and TRBJ1-1, with D tentatively TRBD1 (5 bases). The germline CDR1 and CDR2 sequences are KGHSH and LQKENI. The V gene lost 3 bases and the J gene lost 1 base, with 6 bases spanning the gap. This CDR3 region has 13 residues. The CDR3 sequence is CASSPGGNTEAFF. CDR3 nucleotide sequence: TGTGCCAGCTCACCGGGGGGGAACACTGAAGCTTTCTTT. The whole variable domain, remainder taken from reference TRBV18 and TRBJ1-1, is NAGVMQNPRHLVRRRGQEARLRCSPMKGHSHVYWYRQLPEEGLKFMVYLQKENIIDESGMPKERFSAEFPKEGPSILRIQQVVRGDSAAYFCASSPGGNTEAFFGQGTRLTVV.

The V and J genes are TRBV6-4 and TRBJ2-2; 7 nucleotides align to TRBD1. This CDR3 is 15 amino acids long. Germline CDR1 reads MRHNA; CDR2 reads SNTAGT. V shed 4 bases, J shed 4 bases, and the junction held 6 bases outside the gene matches. The CDR3 reads CASSVETGVTGELFF. The DNA of the CDR3 is TGTGCCAGCAGTGTGGAAACAGGGGTCACCGGGGAGCTGTTTTTT.

J is TRBJ1-6 and V is TRBV28, with D possibly TRBD1 on 5 matching bases. The germline gives CDR1 MDHEN, CDR2 SYDVKM. The CDR3 consists of 14 residues. V was cut by 7 bases and J by 7 bases, with 14 bases left in between. In DNA form, the CDR3 reads TGTGCCAGCAATACAGGCGGAGGGAATTCACCCCTCCACTTT. It encodes CASNTGGGNSPLHF. The entire variable domain, with the rest obtained from reference TRBV28 and TRBJ1-6, is as follows: DVKVTQSSRYLVKRTGEKVFLECVQDMDHENMFWYRQDPGLGLRLIYFSYDVKMKEKGDIPEGYSVSREKKERFSLILESASTNQTSMYLCASNTGGGNSPLHFGNGTRLTVT.

In regard to this clone: Other DNA sequences from this sample encode an identical CDR3 as well. This chain joins TRBV5-1 and TRBJ2-5; D gene uncertain. Trimming shortened V by 0 bases and J by 4 bases, and 7 bases separated the two germline ends. The CDR3 is 13 amino acids. Germline V CDR1 and CDR2: SGHRS, YFSETQ. The CDR3 region is CASSLAGLETQYF. Here the CDR3 DNA reads TGCGCCAGCAGCTTGGCCGGTTTAGAGACCCAGTACTTC.

This clone was counted a single time. The rearrangement joins TRBV14 to TRBJ2-7; 8 nucleotides agree with TRBD1. The CDR3 is 15 amino acids. Germline CDR1 reads SGHDN; CDR2 reads FVKESK. V was pared by 3 bases and J by 2 bases, with 6 bases of the junction left unmatched. The CDR3 region has the DNA TGTGCCAGCAGCCAGCTCGGGACAGGTACCTACGAGCAGTACTTC. Translating it yields CASSQLGTGTYEQYF.

A remark on this clone: Germline is not matched at one junction end, which may reflect a read error. The genes are TRBV6-2 or TRBV6-3 and TRBJ1-2; D is undetermined. The CDR3 contains 11 residues. Per germline, CDR1 MNHEY and CDR2 SVGEGT. The CDR3: CASSHSSGYTF. CDR3 bases: TGTGCCAGCAGTCACTCTAGTGGCTACACCTTC.

This chain links TRBV11-2 with TRBJ1-3; maybe TRBD1 (5 bases). Trimming took 8 bases from V and 0 from J, leaving 23 bases between them. CDR1 and CDR2 from the germline V gene are SGHAT and FQNNGV. CDR3 length: 18 amino acids. Here the CDR3 reads CASGTGPAGRLSGNTIYF. The CDR3 region has the DNA TGTGCCAGCGGGACCGGACCAGCGGGACGGCTCTCTGGAAACACCATATATTTT.

The table lists this clone with a count of one. The V gene is TRBV5-1, the J gene TRBJ2-1, with 11 bases that match TRBD1. CDR3 length equals 16 residues. V gave up 0 bases and J gave up 10 bases; unmatched junction bases: 9. Germline V gives CDR1 SGHRS, CDR2 YFSETQ. Written as DNA, the CDR3 is TGCGCCAGCAGCTTGGAGGGGACAGGGGGTTCTCGGGAGCAGTTCTTC. This codes for CASSLEGTGGSREQFF.

This chain joins TRBV6-5 and TRBJ1-5; D is possibly TRBD1 (5 bases). The CDR3 length is 14 residues. V was trimmed by 2 bases and J by 7 bases, leaving 12 bases between them. Germline CDR1 MNHEY, CDR2 SVGAGI. The chain's CDR3 is CASSYAGESQPQHF. In DNA, the CDR3 is TGTGCCAGCAGTTACGCGGGGGAGTCCCAGCCCCAGCATTTT.

The V and J genes are TRBV2 and TRBJ2-6; the D gene is possibly TRBD1 (6 bases). The germline gives CDR1 SNHLY, CDR2 FYNNEI. The CDR3 extends over 15 amino acids. V was clipped by 4 bases and J by 4 bases, with 11 bases between them. CDR3 loop: CASSADRSGANVLTF. The DNA of the CDR3 is TGTGCCAGCAGTGCTGACAGGTCGGGGGCCAACGTCCTGACTTTC.

The chain employs TRBV6-1 and TRBJ1-5; 9 bases line up with TRBD1. J was trimmed by 0 bases and V by 0 bases; bases with no gene match: 15. From germline, CDR1 is MNHNS and CDR2 SASEGT. This CDR3 has 21 amino acids. Written as DNA, the CDR3 is TGTGCCAGCAGTGAAGCGGTGGAGAACAGGGGGCTGATAGGTAGCAATCAGCCCCAGCATTTT. It codes for CASSEAVENRGLIGSNQPQHF.

The chain is built from TRBV5-4 and TRBJ1-1; D is unresolved. CDR1 and CDR2 (germline): SGHNT, YYREEE (reference sequence). The CDR3 consists of 17 residues. Trimming removed 4 bases at V and 1 base at J, with 20 bases between. The CDR3 DNA reads TGTGCCAGCAGCCCCCCCCGGGTGCCATATGGGAACACTGAAGCTTTCTTT. Translating gives CASSPPRVPYGNTEAFF. The full variable domain, completed using reference TRBV5-4 and TRBJ1-1, is ETGVTQSPTHLIKTRGQQVTLRCSSQSGHNTVSWYQQALGQGPQFIFQYYREEENGRGNFPPRFSGLQFPNYSSELNVNALELDDSALYLCASSPPRVPYGNTEAFFGQGTRLTVV.

The chain employs TRBV19 and TRBJ2-7, with TRBD1 matching over 8 bases. This CDR3 region has 13 residues. CDR1 LNHDA and CDR2 SQIVND come from the germline V gene (reference sequence). V trimming: 5 bases; J trimming: 2 bases; junction bases outside the gene matches: 2. The CDR3 DNA follows: TGTGCCAGTAGTCTACAGGGGGCCTACGAGCAGTACTTC. It is translated as CASSLQGAYEQYF.

This clone was picked up a small number of times. CDR3 sequence reads: CASSSNAGGSQFF. DNA of the CDR3: TGTGCCAGCAGCTCCAATGCGGGGGGCTCTCAGTTCTTC. The V call is TRBV7-9, the J call TRBJ2-1, with 8 positions matching TRBD2. The CDR3 spans 13 residues. With 4 bases clipped from V and 13 bases from J, the junction kept 9 bases outside the gene matches. CDR1 SEHNR and CDR2 FQNEAQ come from the germline V gene (reference sequence).

This sequence joins TRBV3-1 (or the pseudogene TRBV3-2) and TRBJ1-1; TRBD1 agrees at 7 bases. Germline V gene sequence: CDR1 LGHDT, CDR2 YNNKEL (reference sequence). The CDR3 spans 16 residues. J was trimmed by 5 bases and V by 4 bases; bases with no gene match: 13. The CDR3 DNA sequence: TGTGCCAGCAGCCTAAAAGAGGGGGCGCCGAAAACTGAAGCTTTCTTT. Translating it yields CASSLKEGAPKTEAFF.

V usage is TRBV6-5 and J usage is TRBJ2-7; tentatively, D is TRBD2 (5 bases). Germline V gene sequence: CDR1 MNHEY, CDR2 SVGAGI. V was pared by 7 bases and J by 2 bases, with 18 bases between. The CDR3 length is 15 residues. The CDR3 DNA is TGTGCCAGCAACGCCCCCCTGGCCGGGACCTACGAGCAGTACTTC. Translating it yields CASNAPLAGTYEQYF.

The V call is TRBV6-5, the J call TRBJ1-3; maybe TRBD1 (5 bases). CDR1 MNHEY and CDR2 SVGAGI come from the germline V gene. Trimming stripped 11 bases from V and 0 bases from J, with 17 bases between. CDR3 length equals 15 residues. Here the CDR3 DNA reads TGTGCCGCCCACTCAGGGCCGGGCTCTGGAAACACCATATATTTT. Protein sequence: CAAHSGPGSGNTIYF.

V gene TRBV18 combines with J gene TRBJ1-3; unclear D gene. The CDR3 is 15 residues long. V was pared by 1 base and J by 5 bases, with 12 bases between. CDR1 is KGHSH and CDR2 is LQKENI in the germline V gene. The CDR3 reads CASSPRRGNRNTIYF. CDR3 nucleotides: TGTGCCAGCTCACCACGGAGAGGCAACCGAAACACCATATATTTT.

The chain carries TRBV7-9 and TRBJ2-2, with D uncertain. V gave up 7 bases and J gave up 1 base, with 10 bases separating them. The germline gives CDR1 SEHNR, CDR2 FQNEAQ (reference sequence). The CDR3 spans 14 residues. The CDR3 nucleotides are TGTGCCAGCAAGAGACTTCTGAACACCGGGGAGCTGTTTTTT. Translation gives CASKRLLNTGELFF. Full variable domain (outside the CDR3, taken from reference TRBV7-9 and TRBJ2-2): DTGVSQNPRHKITKRGQNVTFRCDPISEHNRLYWYRQTLGQGPEFLTYFQNEAQLEKSRLLSDRFSAERPKGSFSTLEIQRTEQGDSAMYLCASKRLLNTGELFFGEGSRLTVL.

The chain links TRBV6-4 to TRBJ2-2; 7 nucleotides match TRBD2. Germline lookup yields CDR1 MRHNA and CDR2 SNTAGT. The CDR3 is made up of 16 amino acids. V lost 0 bases, J lost 6 bases, and 7 bases stayed unmatched. CDR3 sequence: CASSDSPGLPSGELFF. The CDR3 DNA follows: TGTGCCAGCAGTGACTCTCCGGGACTACCTTCCGGGGAGCTGTTTTTT.

Concerning this clone itself: The same CDR3 arises from other DNA sequences in this sample as well. This rearrangement joins TRBV6-1 to TRBJ1-5; D is perhaps TRBD1 (6 bases). Trimming removed 2 bases at V and 6 bases at J, with 11 bases between. The CDR3 runs to 14 residues. From germline, CDR1 is MNHNS and CDR2 SASEGT. The CDR3 region has the DNA TGTGCCAGCAGTGAATTAAGGGGGAGTCAGCCCCAGCATTTT. Protein: CASSELRGSQPQHF.

V and J are TRBV5-8 and TRBJ1-2; D remains unclear. CDR3 length: 15 residues. V dropped 0 bases and J dropped 0 bases, with 9 bases sitting between them. Germline CDR1 reads SGHTS; CDR2 reads YDEGEE. CDR3 nucleotides: TGTGCCAGCAGCTTGGTTACGGTTTCTAACTATGGCTACACCTTC. Translation gives CASSLVTVSNYGYTF. Using reference TRBV5-8 and TRBJ1-2 for the parts outside the CDR3, the full variable domain is EAGVTQSPTHLIKTRGQQATLRCSPISGHTSVYWYQQALGLGLQFLLWYDEGEERNRGNFPPRFSGRQFPNYSSELNVNALELEDSALYLCASSLVTVSNYGYTFGSGTRLTVV.

This rearrangement joins TRBV7-9 to TRBJ2-2; maybe TRBD2 (6 bases). The CDR3 covers 16 residues. Germline-derived CDR1 and CDR2 are SEHNR and FQNEAQ (reference sequence). V shed 1 base and J shed 6 bases, with 15 bases lying between them. CDR3 in amino acids: CASSLGAGLSAGELFF. As DNA, the CDR3 is TGTGCCAGCAGCTTAGGGGCGGGGCTCAGCGCCGGGGAGCTGTTTTTT.